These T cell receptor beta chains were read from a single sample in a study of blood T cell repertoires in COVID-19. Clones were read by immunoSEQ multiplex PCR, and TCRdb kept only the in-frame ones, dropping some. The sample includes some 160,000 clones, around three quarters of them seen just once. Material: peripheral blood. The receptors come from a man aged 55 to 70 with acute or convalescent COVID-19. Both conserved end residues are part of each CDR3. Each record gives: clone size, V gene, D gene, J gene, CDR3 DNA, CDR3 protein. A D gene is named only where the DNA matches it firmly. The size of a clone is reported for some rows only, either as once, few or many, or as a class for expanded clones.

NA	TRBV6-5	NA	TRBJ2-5	TGTGCCAGCAGGCTCTCCTTAGCCCAAGAGACCCAGTACTTC	CASRLSLAQETQYF
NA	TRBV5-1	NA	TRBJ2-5	TGCGCCAGCAGCTTGATGCGGAGACAAGAGACCCAGTACTTC	CASSLMRRQETQYF
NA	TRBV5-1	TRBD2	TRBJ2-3	TGCGCCAGCAGCGGGACTAGCGGGAGCACAGATACGCAGTATTTT	CASSGTSGSTDTQYF
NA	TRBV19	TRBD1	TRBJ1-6	TGTGCCAGTAGTATTAGCGCCACAGGGGTGGATAATTCACCCCTCCACTTT	CASSISATGVDNSPLHF
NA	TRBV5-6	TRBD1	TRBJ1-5	TGTGCCAGCAGCTTGTTCTCTCGGACAGGAGAAGGTCAGCCCCAGCATTTT	CASSLFSRTGEGQPQHF
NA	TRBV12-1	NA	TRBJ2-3	TGTGCCGTTCCCAGTGCTTCTAGCGGGAGGGCCCGCACAGATACGCAGTATTTT	CAVPSASSGRARTDTQYF
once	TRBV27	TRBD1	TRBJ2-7	TGTGCCAGCAGTTTATTACAGGGGATTGGCTACGAGCAGTACTTC	CASSLLQGIGYEQYF
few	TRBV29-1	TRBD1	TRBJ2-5	TGCAGCGTAGATGGACAGGTCGGGCAAGAGACCCAGTACTTC	CSVDGQVGQETQYF
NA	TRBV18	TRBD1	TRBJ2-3	TGTGCCAGCTCACCACAGGGGGCGCCAACAGATACGCAGTATTTT	CASSPQGAPTDTQYF
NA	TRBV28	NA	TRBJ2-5	TGTGCCAGCAGTTTAGGAGCCAGTCCCCAAGAGACCCAGTACTTC	CASSLGASPQETQYF
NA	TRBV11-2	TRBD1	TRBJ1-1	TGTGCCAGCAGCCTAGGACAGGGGGCGAACACTGAAGCTTTCTTT	CASSLGQGANTEAFF
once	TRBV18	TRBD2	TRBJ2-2	TGTGCCAGCTCGCAAACGGCGGCGGGAGGGAACACCGGGGAGCTGTTTTTT	CASSQTAAGGNTGELFF
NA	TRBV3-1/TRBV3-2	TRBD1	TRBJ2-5	TGTGCCAGCAGCCCCACCCCGACAGGGAAAGAGACCCAGTACTTC	CASSPTPTGKETQYF
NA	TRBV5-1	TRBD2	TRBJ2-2	TGCGCCAGCAGCTTGGTGTTTGGACTAGCGGGAGCTCGACGGCGTGTCTCAACCGGGGAGCTGTTTTTT	CASSLVFGLAGARRRVSTGELFF
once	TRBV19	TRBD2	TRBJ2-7	TGTGCCAGTAGTAGGGGGTCTAGCGGGAGCCCCTACGAGCAGTACTTC	CASSRGSSGSPYEQYF
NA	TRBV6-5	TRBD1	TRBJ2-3	TGTGCCAGCAAGACGGGACAGGGCGGATCAGATACGCAGTATTTT	CASKTGQGGSDTQYF
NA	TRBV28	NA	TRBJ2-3	TGTGCCAGCAGTTTATCGAAGGCGGGAAATACAGATACGCAGTATTTT	CASSLSKAGNTDTQYF
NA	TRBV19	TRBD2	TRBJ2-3	TGTGCCAGTACCCTCCACTCGACTAGCGGTTACACAGATACGCAGTATTTT	CASTLHSTSGYTDTQYF
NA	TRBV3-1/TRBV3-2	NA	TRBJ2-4	TGTGCCAGCAGCAATCGGGGGGCGGAAAACATTCAGTACTTC	CASSNRGAENIQYF
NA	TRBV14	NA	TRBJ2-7	TGTGCCAGCAGCCACCCCACAGGACTACCCCCCTACGAGCAGTACTTC	CASSHPTGLPPYEQYF
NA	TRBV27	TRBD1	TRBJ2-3	TGTGCCAGCAGGTGGGACAGGGGTCGCACAGATACGCAGTATTTT	CASRWDRGRTDTQYF
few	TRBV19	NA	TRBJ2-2	TGTGCCAGTATCGGGGAAGGCGGGTCGAACACCGGGGAGCTGTTTTTT	CASIGEGGSNTGELFF
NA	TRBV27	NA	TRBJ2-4	TGTGCCAGCAGTAGGGGAGCCAAAAACATTCAGTACTTC	CASSRGAKNIQYF
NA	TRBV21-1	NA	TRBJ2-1	TGTGCCAGCTGGTCTTGGGGAGACAATGAGCAGTTCTTC	CASWSWGDNEQFF
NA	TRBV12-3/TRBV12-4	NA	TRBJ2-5	TGTGCCAGCAGTTTATCTAAGACCCAGTACTTC	CASSLSKTQYF
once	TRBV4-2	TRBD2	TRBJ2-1	TGTGCCAGCAGGACTAGCGGGAGTGATGAGCAGTTCTTC	CASRTSGSDEQFF
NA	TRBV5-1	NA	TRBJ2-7	TGCGCCAGCAGCTCCCTATCTACTAGCTACGAGCAGTACTTC	CASSSLSTSYEQYF
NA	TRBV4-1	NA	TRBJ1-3	TGCGCCAGCAGCCAAGGGGCACAGCAGTCTGGAAACACCATATATTTT	CASSQGAQQSGNTIYF
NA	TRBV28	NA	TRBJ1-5	TGTGCCAGCAGTTTCCTATTGAGAGGAAGCAATCAGCCCCAGCATTTT	CASSFLLRGSNQPQHF
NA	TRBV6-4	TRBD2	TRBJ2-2	TGTGCCAGCAGTATAGCGGGAGGAAACACCGGGGAGCTGTTTTTT	CASSIAGGNTGELFF
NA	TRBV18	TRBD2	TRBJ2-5	TGTGCCAGCTCACCATCCAATCCCACTAGCGGGAGGCTCCCTCAAGAGACCCAGTACTTC	CASSPSNPTSGRLPQETQYF
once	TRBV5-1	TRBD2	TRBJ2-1	TGCGCCAGCAGCTTCTCGGGGCGAGCGGGAGATGAGCAGTTCTTC	CASSFSGRAGDEQFF
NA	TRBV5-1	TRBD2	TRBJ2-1	TGCGCCAGCAGCTTGGGTAGCGGGAGTGGTTACAATGAGCAGTTCTTC	CASSLGSGSGYNEQFF
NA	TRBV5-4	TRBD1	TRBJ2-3	TGTGCCAGCAAGACAGGGGGGAGCACAGATACGCAGTATTTT	CASKTGGSTDTQYF
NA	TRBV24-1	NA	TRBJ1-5	TGTGCCACCAGTGATTTGGGGGGCCGAAGGGATCAGCCCCAGCATTTT	CATSDLGGRRDQPQHF
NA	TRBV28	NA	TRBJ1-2	TGTGCCAGCAGCCCAGGGTGGGGCTATGGCTACACCTTC	CASSPGWGYGYTF
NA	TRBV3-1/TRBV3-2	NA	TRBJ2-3	TGTGCCAGCAGCTTAGTCGCGGGATATTCAGATACGCAGTATTTT	CASSLVAGYSDTQYF
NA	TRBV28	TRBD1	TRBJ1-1	TGTGCCAGCAGAAACAGGGGGGCTGAAGCTTTCTTT	CASRNRGAEAFF
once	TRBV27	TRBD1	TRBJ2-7	TGTGCCAGCAGTTTAAGTCGACAGGGGGCGGCCTACGAGCAGTACTTC	CASSLSRQGAAYEQYF
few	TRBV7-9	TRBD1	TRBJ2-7	TGTGCCAGCAGACAGGGGGCAAGCTACGAGCAGTACTTC	CASRQGASYEQYF
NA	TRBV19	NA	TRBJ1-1	TGTGCCAGTAGTCCCCACAGGGACACTGAAGCTTTCTTT	CASSPHRDTEAFF
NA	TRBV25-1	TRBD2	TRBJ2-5	TGTGCCAGCAGTGATAGCGGGATCGGGGAGGAGACCCAGTACTTC	CASSDSGIGEETQYF
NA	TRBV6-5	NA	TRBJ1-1	TGTGCCAGCAGTTACCTCCGGAACACTGAAGCTTTCTTT	CASSYLRNTEAFF
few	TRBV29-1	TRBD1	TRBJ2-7	TGCAGCGTTGCTCGACAGGGCCCTCAAGAGCAGTACTTC	CSVARQGPQEQYF
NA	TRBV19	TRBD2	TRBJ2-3	TGTGCCAGTAGTCCAAGCGGGAGGGAAAATACGCAGTATTTT	CASSPSGRENTQYF
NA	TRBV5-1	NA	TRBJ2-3	TGCGCCAGCCAACCGGGGGGCCCGGACATCCCAGATACGCAGTATTTT	CASQPGGPDIPDTQYF
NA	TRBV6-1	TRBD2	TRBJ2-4	TGTGCCAGCAGTGTTGGACTAGCGGGAGCCAAAAACATTCAGTACTTC	CASSVGLAGAKNIQYF
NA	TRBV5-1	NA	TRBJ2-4	TGCGCCAGCAGCCCGAGGGGCAGGGCGGAGGGCATTCAGTACTTC	CASSPRGRAEGIQYF
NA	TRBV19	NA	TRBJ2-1	TGTGCCACCAAGTACAGGGCCTCCGGTGAGCAGTTCTTC	CATKYRASGEQFF
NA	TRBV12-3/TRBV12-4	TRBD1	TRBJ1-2	TGTGCCAGCAGTTCTCAGACAGGGACTGGCTACACCTTC	CASSSQTGTGYTF
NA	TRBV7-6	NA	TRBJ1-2	TGTGCCAGCAGCCCCCATCTCAGGGGAGGCTACACCTTC	CASSPHLRGGYTF